A single sample is the source of the 5 T cell receptor beta chains below, sequenced in a study of T cell clonality in common variable immunodeficiency. The assay was immunoSEQ multiplex PCR, and TCRdb's table has in-frame clones only and misses some. Listed for the sample are 80,000 or so clones, none seen a single time. The specimen sequenced was peripheral blood mononuclear cells. Every receptor here comes from a person aged 18 to 70 in good health.

This clone was detected ten times or more. The CDR3 end lies 3 residues beyond the end of the read and is filled in from the germline J gene. The chain recombines TRBV10-1 with TRBJ2-7; 13 bases map to TRBD2. CDR3 length equals 13 residues. Germline V gene sequence: CDR1 WNHNN, CDR2 SYGVQD (reference sequence). The V gene end was trimmed by 9 bases and the J gene end by 6 bases; junction bases not matched to a gene: 5. The part of the CDR3 DNA that was read is TGCGCCAGAACTAGCGGGAGGGCTTGCGAG. This sequence encodes CARTSGRACE. In full, the CDR3 reads CARTSGRACEQYF.

This clone has at least ten counts. The sample has other DNA sequences that encode this CDR3 too. CDR3 in amino acids: CASRAGQDNTGELFF. Partial CDR3 DNA: TGTGCCAGTAGAGCCGGACAGGACAACACCGGGGAG. The genes are TRBV19 and TRBJ2-2; 7 positions agree with TRBD1. Coverage ceases 3 residues before the CDR3 finishes, and the germline J gene fills in the end. The CDR3 sequence is 15 residues long. Germline V gene data show CDR1 as LNHDA and CDR2 as SQIVND (reference sequence). V was pared by 6 bases and J by 2 bases, with 6 bases of the junction left unmatched.

This clone has a count of ten or more. The read stops 3 residues short of the end of the CDR3; the missing end is completed from the germline J gene. The chain couples TRBV7-9 to TRBJ2-6; D is unclear. Germline V gene data show CDR1 as SEHNR and CDR2 as FQNEAQ (reference sequence). This CDR3 spans 12 amino acids. The CDR3 DNA, read in part, is TGTGCCAGCAGCTTAGGAGCCTTCTTC. Translated, it gives CASSLGAFF. The entire CDR3 sequence reads CASSLGAFFLTF.

The sample holds many counts of this clone. The read ends 3 residues early relative to the CDR3; the germline J gene fills the gap. This chain connects TRBV7-2 to TRBJ1-2; 8 bases agree with TRBD1. This CDR3 is built from 13 residues. Germline trimming cut 5 bases from V and 7 bases from J; bases unmatched to any gene: 6. The V gene's germline CDR1 is SGHTA and CDR2 FQGNSA. CDR3 DNA, as far as it was read: TGTGCCAGCAGCCAGGACAGGGTTGTTGGC. The encoded protein is CASSQDRVVG. The full CDR3 sequence reads CASSQDRVVGYTF.

This clone was counted at least ten times. The read finishes 3 residues shy of the CDR3 end, and the germline J gene is used to complete it. The chain employs TRBV2 and TRBJ2-4, with TRBD1 identical over 11 bases. The CDR3 spans 15 residues. Germline V CDR1 and CDR2: SNHLY, FYNNEI. J lost 7 bases, V lost 6 bases, and 8 bases had no gene match. Here the CDR3 reads CASSHPGTGGNIQYF. The covered CDR3 bases are TGTGCCAGCAGCCACCCCGGGACAGGGGGTAACATT.